This TCR beta chain was identified during a study of shared clonotypes between healthy human individuals. Study overall: Each donor's CD8 memory used one plate, CD8 naive two, each CD4 subset three.

Generated by immunoSEQ multiplex PCR, the TCRdb table keeps only in-frame clones and is missing some. The sample carries roughly 1,600,000 clones, just under 99% recorded once. General study points: Larger richness was generally estimated for naive than memory subsets.

A remark on this clone: What it recognizes is unknown.

This TCR derives from a young man in good health. Sequencing was carried out using naive CD4+ T cells sorted from blood. Subset defined: CD45RA+ positively selected.

The CDR3 coding sequence is TGTGCCAGCAGCCCGGACCTTAACTATGGCTACACCTTC. Its translation is CASSPDLNYGYTF. This chain links TRBV5-8 with TRBJ1-2, with D unclear. The CDR3 is 13 residues long. The germline V and J ends were trimmed by 4 bases and 1 base, with 8 bases remaining between them. Germline CDR1 SGHTS, CDR2 YDEGEE.